The 30 T cell receptor beta chains given below trace back to one sample, sequenced in a study of CD8 T cells in Susac syndrome (dated by TCRdb to between 2018 and 2021). Libraries came from the immunoSEQ multiplex PCR assay. RNA was extracted using the RNeasy kit, and roughly 0.5 to 1 microgram was reverse transcribed with random hexamers. In TCRdb, the public reads were trimmed at Q25 with fastp and aligned with MiXCR, with productive beta chains retained. CDR3 protein duplicates are merged, each entry listing the most common genes and DNA. Here the sample has about 300,000 distinct CDR3 sequences; roughly 94% occur a single time. The biggest ten clones account for about 0.07% of the sample. The sample taken for sequencing was CD4+ T cells from PBMCs. These receptors originate from a human donor with multiple sclerosis.

This chain links TRBV15 with TRBJ2-1, with 13 bases lining up with TRBD2. The trim removed 2 bases at V and 4 bases at J, leaving 11 bases unmatched. The CDR3 extends over 19 amino acids. Germline V lookup: CDR1 LNHNV, CDR2 YYDKDF (reference sequence). CDR3 loop: CATSRPRLTSGGMYNEQFF. CDR3 in DNA: TGTGCCACCAGCAGACCTCGTTTGACTAGCGGGGGGATGTACAATGAGCAGTTCTTC.

The V gene is TRBV19, the J gene TRBJ1-1; TRBD1 agrees at 12 bases. Looked up from germline, CDR1 is LNHDA and CDR2 is SQIVND (reference sequence). Trimming removed 6 bases from V and 4 bases from J; junction bases left unmatched: 3. This CDR3 spans 14 amino acids. Here the CDR3 reads CASSRGQGATEAFF. In DNA form, the CDR3 reads TGTGCCAGTAGCAGGGGACAGGGGGCCACTGAAGCTTTCTTT.

V and J are TRBV20-1 and TRBJ2-7; D is possibly TRBD2 (5 bases). CDR1 and CDR2 from the germline V gene are DFQATT and SNEGSKA (reference sequence). The CDR3 has 13 residues. The germline V and J ends were trimmed by 6 bases and 2 bases, with 14 bases remaining between them. CDR3 sequence reads: CSASKDGTYEQYF. In DNA, the CDR3 is TGCAGTGCCTCAAAGGACGGGACCTACGAGCAGTACTTC.

V and J are TRBV30 and TRBJ1-1; D is possibly TRBD1 (6 bases). The V end lost 2 bases, the J end lost 3 bases, and 13 bases lay between the germline ends. The CDR3 loop spans 14 amino acids. CDR1 GTSNPN and CDR2 SVGIG come from the germline V gene (reference sequence). The DNA of the CDR3 is TGTGCCTGGAGTTTAAGATCAGGGGACACTGAAGCTTTCTTT. Translating it yields CAWSLRSGDTEAFF.

V is TRBV12-3 or TRBV12-4 and J is TRBJ2-3; a weak D match, TRBD2 (6 bases). The CDR3 is 15 amino acids. Deletions cut 3 bases from V and 2 bases from J, with 12 bases between. CDR3 region: CASSFRRGNTDTQYF. The CDR3 coding sequence is TGTGCCAGCAGTTTTCGCCGGGGGAACACAGATACGCAGTATTTT.

The chain couples TRBV6-5 to TRBJ1-5; a weak D match, TRBD1 (6 bases). Trimming cost V 0 bases and J 7 bases, with 7 bases left between them. The CDR3 consists of 13 residues. CDR1 is MNHEY and CDR2 is SVGAGI in the germline V gene. The CDR3 here is CASSYSRGQPQHF. The CDR3 region has the DNA TGTGCCAGCAGTTACTCCAGGGGCCAGCCCCAGCATTTT.

This chain links TRBV7-2 with TRBJ2-3, with D tentatively TRBD2 (5 bases). The germline V and J ends were trimmed by 2 bases and 2 bases, with 11 bases remaining between them. Germline values: CDR1 SGHTA, CDR2 FQGNSA. CDR3 length equals 15 residues. This CDR3 is CASSLWRVDTDTQYF. The CDR3 region has the DNA TGTGCCAGCAGCTTATGGCGGGTCGACACAGATACGCAGTATTTT.

The chain uses TRBV20-1 and TRBJ2-3; 7 bases are a match to TRBD2. The CDR3 runs 14 residues. With 6 bases clipped from V and 4 bases from J, the junction kept 10 bases outside the gene matches. Germline-derived CDR1 and CDR2 are DFQATT and SNEGSKA (reference sequence). The DNA for the CDR3 is TGCAGTGCCCTCCGGGGCGGGAGAGCAGATACGCAGTATTTT. Translating it yields CSALRGGRADTQYF.

The chain employs TRBV29-1 and TRBJ2-3; D is undetermined. V gave up 7 bases and J gave up 2 bases, with 13 bases separating them. The germline V gene encodes CDR1 SQVTM and CDR2 ANQGSEA. The CDR3 has 13 residues. The CDR3, as DNA: TGCAGCGGTCGACTTATCCTCACAGATACGCAGTATTTT. Translation: CSGRLILTDTQYF.

This chain links TRBV12-3 or TRBV12-4 with TRBJ2-7; 10 nucleotides agree with TRBD1. The trim removed 6 bases at V and 5 bases at J, leaving 4 bases unmatched. The CDR3 length is 13 residues. The CDR3 is CASSRDRGDEQYF. The CDR3, as DNA: TGTGCCAGCAGCCGGGACAGGGGTGACGAGCAGTACTTC.

The chain links TRBV20-1 to TRBJ2-2; D is uncertain. This CDR3 is 15 amino acids long. The ends were cut back, 1 base at V and 0 bases at J, with 9 bases in the middle. Germline values: CDR1 DFQATT, CDR2 SNEGSKA (reference sequence). CDR3 DNA: TGCAGTGCTAGAGTGAATAGCCCGAACACCGGGGAGCTGTTTTTT. Its translation is CSARVNSPNTGELFF.

The genes are TRBV11-2 and TRBJ1-2; perhaps TRBD1 as D (6 bases). V shed 0 bases and J shed 2 bases, with 22 bases lying between them. Germline CDR1 reads SGHAT; CDR2 reads FQNNGV. The CDR3 runs 19 residues. The CDR3 loop reads CASSLDFWSGEGGNYGYTF. The CDR3 DNA reads as TGTGCCAGCAGCTTAGATTTTTGGTCAGGGGAAGGTGGAAACTATGGCTACACCTTC.

This chain joins TRBV27 and TRBJ1-2; tentatively, D is TRBD1 (5 bases). Per germline, CDR1 MNHEY and CDR2 SMNVEV (reference sequence). With 3 bases removed from V and 3 bases from J, the gap between germline ends came to 14 bases. The CDR3 is 15 residues long. In DNA, the CDR3 is TGTGCCAGCAGTTTGGCTGGGGCCAACTACTATGGCTACACCTTC. It encodes CASSLAGANYYGYTF.

The J gene is TRBJ2-5, the V gene TRBV20-1; TRBD2 matches at 11 bases. The CDR3 is 15 amino acids. Germline lookup yields CDR1 DFQATT and CDR2 SNEGSKA (reference sequence). With 6 bases clipped from V and 3 bases from J, the junction kept 9 bases outside the gene matches. CDR3 nucleotides: TGCAGTGCGGTCCCGGGACTAGCGGCAGAAGAGACCCAGTACTTC. Its protein is CSAVPGLAAEETQYF.

The chain employs TRBV6-5 and TRBJ2-1; D ambiguous. The V gene's germline CDR1 is MNHEY and CDR2 SVGAGI. The CDR3 contains 10 residues. Between the trimmed V and J ends, which lost 6 bases and 5 bases, there was a span of 2 bases. CDR3 loop: CASRNNEQFF. The CDR3 bases are TGTGCCAGCAGAAACAATGAGCAGTTCTTC.

This clonotype was seen just once. V is TRBV12-3 or TRBV12-4 and J is TRBJ1-2; D is unresolved. The CDR3 extends over 12 amino acids. With 3 bases removed from V and 6 bases from J, the gap between germline ends came to 8 bases. CDR3 in amino acids: CASSFSVDGYTF. CDR3 nucleotides: TGTGCCAGCAGTTTCAGCGTAGATGGCTACACCTTC.

The rearrangement joins TRBV12-3 or TRBV12-4 to TRBJ2-1; 9 bases line up with TRBD2. V trimming: 8 bases; J trimming: 10 bases; junction bases outside the gene matches: 9. CDR3 length: 13 residues. The CDR3 region has the DNA TGTGCCAGCCGGCGGCGGGGGGGCAGGGAGCAGTTCTTC. It encodes CASRRRGGREQFF.

The chain links TRBV14 to TRBJ2-2; 9 nucleotides match TRBD1. V lost 1 base, J lost 5 bases, and 5 bases stayed unmatched. CDR3 size: 16 residues. The germline gives CDR1 SGHDN, CDR2 FVKESK. In nucleotides, the CDR3 is TGTGCCAGCAGCCAAGTTGGGACAGGGAGGACCGGGGAGCTGTTTTTT. It translates to CASSQVGTGRTGELFF.

V is TRBV4-1 and J is TRBJ1-1, with D unclear. The germline V and J ends were trimmed by 0 bases and 0 bases, with 8 bases remaining between them. The CDR3 is 15 amino acids. The germline V gene has CDR1 MGHRA and CDR2 YSYEKL. Here the CDR3 DNA reads TGCGCCAGCAGCCAAGAGGGGAGCATGAACACTGAAGCTTTCTTT. This gives the protein CASSQEGSMNTEAFF.

The chain is built from TRBV7-2 and TRBJ1-1, with D possibly being TRBD1 (5 bases). Per germline, CDR1 SGHTA and CDR2 FQGNSA. The CDR3 is 13 amino acids. V lost 5 bases, J lost 11 bases, and 18 bases lay in between. The CDR3, as DNA: TGTGCCAGCAGCCCCCTGGGGGGACGTTCGGCTTTCTTT. Translating gives CASSPLGGRSAFF.

The J gene is TRBJ1-2, the V gene TRBV12-3 or TRBV12-4; 11 bases agree with TRBD1. The CDR3 is 15 residues long. Trimming took 6 bases from V and 4 from J; bases not matched to a gene: 7. For the CDR3, the DNA is TGTGCCAGCAGCCGCGGGACAGGGGGTACCTATGGCTACACCTTC. This codes for CASSRGTGGTYGYTF.

The chain employs TRBV20-1 and TRBJ2-2, with 7 bases that match TRBD2. The CDR3 loop spans 14 amino acids. Germline lookup yields CDR1 DFQATT and CDR2 SNEGSKA (reference sequence). The J segment lost 5 bases and the V segment lost 4 bases, leaving 7 bases of the junction unmatched. The CDR3 loop reads CSATSGGGTGELFF. The CDR3 DNA is TGCAGTGCTACGTCGGGAGGAGGAACCGGGGAGCTGTTTTTT.

J is TRBJ2-5 and V is TRBV5-8; TRBD2 agrees at 8 bases. Losses at the gene ends were 1 base for V and 4 bases for J; bases not matched to a gene: 3. Per the germline V gene, CDR1 is SGHTS and CDR2 is YDEGEE. The CDR3 has 14 amino acids. The CDR3 region has the DNA TGTGCCAGCAGCTTGTGGACTAGCCGAGAGACCCAGTACTTC. It is translated as CASSLWTSRETQYF.

The J gene is TRBJ2-5, the V gene TRBV6-1, with 11 bases aligning to TRBD1. The CDR3 runs 17 residues. The V gene's germline CDR1 is MNHNS and CDR2 SASEGT. Trimming cost V 2 bases and J 7 bases; bases outside gene matches: 12. CDR3 sequence: CASSERIGQGAYGTQYF. In nucleotides, the CDR3 is TGTGCCAGCAGTGAAAGAATAGGACAGGGGGCGTATGGGACCCAGTACTTC.

This rearrangement joins TRBV19 to TRBJ2-6, with 11 bases identical to TRBD2. The CDR3 spans 21 residues. Trimming at V came to 1 base and at J to 0 bases, leaving 11 bases not matched to a gene. Germline values: CDR1 LNHDA, CDR2 SQIVND (reference sequence). DNA for the CDR3: TGTGCCAGTAGTATAGCCCCTTACGTCCTAGCGGGGGGCTCTGGGGCCAACGTCCTGACTTTC. It specifies CASSIAPYVLAGGSGANVLTF.

The chain combines TRBV11-1 with TRBJ1-1, with D perhaps matching TRBD1 (5 bases). CDR1 and CDR2 (germline): SGHAT, FQDESV (reference sequence). CDR3 length equals 14 residues. Deletions cut 7 bases from V and 2 bases from J, with 14 bases between. CDR3 loop: CASTQIQGNTEAFF. CDR3 nucleotide sequence: TGTGCCAGCACCCAAATCCAGGGTAACACTGAAGCTTTCTTT. The variable domain in full, completed from reference TRBV11-1 and TRBJ1-1, reads EAEVAQSPRYKITEKSQAVAFWCDPISGHATLYWYRQILGQGPELLVQFQDESVVDDSQLPKDRFSAERLKGVDSTLKIQPAELGDSAMYLCASTQIQGNTEAFFGQGTRLTVV.

This sequence joins TRBV30 and TRBJ2-7, with unresolved D. The germline V gene has CDR1 GTSNPN and CDR2 SVGIG (reference sequence). This CDR3 region has 11 residues. V lost 2 bases and J 6 bases, leaving 8 bases between the germline ends. The DNA for the CDR3 is TGTGCCTGGAGTAGGGCAGCCGAGCAGTACTTC. Translating it yields CAWSRAAEQYF.

V gene TRBV7-9 combines with J gene TRBJ2-2; D ambiguous. Germline V gene lookup returns CDR1 SEHNR and CDR2 FQNEAQ (reference sequence). This CDR3 region has 14 residues. V was clipped by 5 bases and J by 4 bases, with 11 bases between them. The CDR3 reads CASSPRSSTGELFF. CDR3 DNA sequence: TGTGCCAGCAGCCCACGATCGAGCACCGGGGAGCTGTTTTTT.

The chain couples TRBV4-3 to TRBJ2-7; TRBD2 matches at 8 bases. This CDR3 is built from 16 residues. Looked up from germline, CDR1 is LGHNA and CDR2 is YSLEER. After removal of 0 bases from V and 6 bases from J, the junction contained 10 bases not matched to a gene. The CDR3 DNA reads TGCGCCAGCAGCCAAGATCTGGGGACTAGAATCTTCGAGCAGTACTTC. This encodes CASSQDLGTRIFEQYF.

The CDR3 DNA reads as TGTGCCAGCAGTGACAGGGTGAGGACTGAAGCTTTCTTT. This codes for CASSDRVRTEAFF. The genes are TRBV6-1 and TRBJ1-1; perhaps TRBD1 as D (5 bases). The CDR3 length is 13 residues. V was pared by 3 bases and J by 5 bases, with 10 bases between. Germline values: CDR1 MNHNS, CDR2 SASEGT.